These 10 T cell receptor beta chains were all obtained from the same sample, sequenced in a study of CD8 T cells in ankylosing spondylitis. Study outcomes and limitations: The study identified a TCR beta motif of under ten highly homologous variants that appeared characteristic of ankylosing spondylitis blood.

One entry per CDR3 protein, called by TCRdb with MiXCR from the 5' RACE reads. The table includes about 800,000 distinct CDR3 sequences, 10% to 15% detected once. The antigens for these receptors are not known. Sequenced input: blood, either unsorted or a sorted T cell fraction (not recorded which). The receptor source for this set is a male donor with ankylosing spondylitis.

This clonotype was observed a handful of times. The chain combines TRBV7-9 with TRBJ1-1; possibly TRBD1 for D (6 bases). CDR3 length equals 13 residues. Germline CDR1 and CDR2: SEHNR and FQNEAQ (reference sequence). The ends were cut back, 7 bases at V and 3 bases at J, with 12 bases in the middle. CDR3 in DNA: TGTGCCAGCATGAGACAGGTCGACACTGAAGCTTTCTTT. Protein sequence: CASMRQVDTEAFF. The entire variable domain, with the rest obtained from reference TRBV7-9 and TRBJ1-1, is as follows: DTGVSQNPRHKITKRGQNVTFRCDPISEHNRLYWYRQTLGQGPEFLTYFQNEAQLEKSRLLSDRFSAERPKGSFSTLEIQRTEQGDSAMYLCASMRQVDTEAFFGQGTRLTVV.

The chain has TRBV27 and TRBJ1-4; D is undetermined. Trimming removed 6 bases from V and 4 bases from J, with 15 bases in between. Germline loops: CDR1 MNHEY, CDR2 SMNVEV (reference sequence). There are 15 residues in the CDR3. CDR3 residues: CASRPPDSFNEKLFF. The DNA for the CDR3 is TGTGCCAGCAGACCCCCGGACTCCTTTAATGAAAAACTGTTTTTT.

In its sample, this clonotype was seen many times. J is TRBJ2-1 and V is TRBV5-1; tentative D call: TRBD1 (6 bases). The CDR3 loop spans 18 amino acids. Germline CDR1 reads SGHRS; CDR2 reads YFSETQ. Trimming took 1 base from V and 5 from J, leaving 22 bases between them. The CDR3 sequence: CASSLRAGTRAVDNEQFF. The CDR3 nucleotides read TGCGCCAGCAGCTTGAGGGCAGGGACAAGGGCGGTTGACAATGAGCAGTTCTTC.

The rearrangement links TRBV4-1 to TRBJ2-5; 8 bases are a match to TRBD2. Germline CDR1 reads MGHRA; CDR2 reads YSYEKL. The CDR3 totals 14 residues. V lost 1 base, J lost 5 bases, and 3 bases stayed unmatched. The CDR3 protein is CASSQGLAYETQYF. In DNA, the CDR3 is TGCGCCAGCAGCCAAGGACTAGCGTACGAGACCCAGTACTTC.

V and J are TRBV9 and TRBJ2-7; 10 positions agree with TRBD2. Germline V CDR1 and CDR2: SGDLS, YYNGEE. This CDR3 has 15 amino acids. V lost 0 bases and J lost 3; bases outside the gene matches: 3. The CDR3 here is CASSVVASGGYEQYF. The DNA of the CDR3 is TGTGCCAGCAGCGTAGTCGCTAGCGGGGGCTACGAGCAGTACTTC.

This clonotype appeared many times. The chain is built from TRBV5-1 and TRBJ2-5, with D perhaps assigned TRBD1 or TRBD2 (5 bases each). Germline assignment: CDR1 SGHRS and CDR2 YFSETQ. The CDR3 length is 15 residues. Trimming pared 6 bases from V and 5 bases from J, leaving 20 bases between. CDR3 amino acids: CASNLYTGPGETQYF. CDR3 bases: TGCGCCAGCAATCTCTACACGGGGCCGGGGGAGACCCAGTACTTC.

This clonotype was counted only a few times. The chain recombines TRBV6-1 with TRBJ2-1, with 8 bases that match TRBD2. J was trimmed by 7 bases and V by 5 bases; bases with no gene match: 7. Germline V gives CDR1 MNHNS, CDR2 SASEGT. The CDR3 is made up of 14 amino acids. For the CDR3, the DNA is TGTGCCAGCAGTCCGCGGACTAGCATTAATGAGCAGTTCTTC. It yields the protein CASSPRTSINEQFF.

This clonotype showed up many times. This sequence joins TRBV5-1 and TRBJ2-5; 9 positions match TRBD1. CDR1 and CDR2 (germline): SGHRS, YFSETQ. Trimming at V came to 2 bases and at J to 5 bases, leaving 10 bases not matched to a gene. The CDR3 covers 16 residues. The CDR3 sequence is CASSFLAITGGETQYF. Here the CDR3 DNA reads TGCGCCAGCAGCTTCCTTGCAATCACAGGGGGCGAGACCCAGTACTTC.

This clonotype showed up many times. V and J are TRBV4-2 and TRBJ1-4; D remains ambiguous. Trimming cost V 1 base and J 8 bases, with 17 bases left between them. The CDR3 runs 16 residues. The V gene's germline CDR1 is LGHNA and CDR2 YNFKEQ. The CDR3 reads CASSQASARVREKLFF. CDR3 DNA: TGTGCCAGCAGCCAAGCCTCGGCCCGGGTACGGGAAAAACTGTTTTTT.

The table lists this clonotype with many counts. The chain has TRBV20-1 and TRBJ2-1; 10 bases align to TRBD2. The CDR3 has 16 amino acids. CDR1 is DFQATT, CDR2 SNEGSKA, per germline (reference sequence). Trimming at V came to 0 bases and at J to 9 bases, leaving 11 bases not matched to a gene. CDR3 nucleotides: TGCAGTGCTAGAGATGCCCAGCGGGGGGGGGACAGTGAGCAGTTCTTC. Protein product: CSARDAQRGGDSEQFF.